These T cell receptor beta chains were read from a single sample in a study of blood T cells in healthy people across ages. TCRdb re-analysed the 5' RACE reads in MiXCR, keeping a single row per CDR3 protein. The table has some 900,000 distinct CDR3 sequences, under 30% seen once. Sequencing was carried out using blood. The receptor set was obtained from an elderly woman in good health. CDR3s include the opening cysteine and the closing phenylalanine or tryptophan. Fields, in order: clone size, V gene, D gene, J gene, CDR3 DNA, CDR3 protein. A D gene is named only where the DNA matches it firmly. Size tells how often a clone was seen (once, few, many) or the class of an expanded clone, and some rows leave it out.

abundance: -; v_gene: TRBV6-5; d_gene: -; j_gene: TRBJ1-6; CDR3nt: TGTGCCAGCAGTTACCGTAGTACGGCCGCCCCTTTACCCCTCCACTTT; CDR3aa: CASSYRSTAAPLPLHF
abundance: many; v_gene: TRBV20-1; d_gene: -; j_gene: TRBJ1-2; CDR3nt: TGCAGTGCTCCCGACTCTAGGTCGAACTATGGCTACACCTTC; CDR3aa: CSAPDSRSNYGYTF
abundance: many; v_gene: TRBV20-1; d_gene: -; j_gene: TRBJ2-1; CDR3nt: TGCAGTGCCAAACTCAGGGGTTCGGATGAGCAGTTCTTC; CDR3aa: CSAKLRGSDEQFF
abundance: -; v_gene: TRBV11-2; d_gene: -; j_gene: TRBJ1-4; CDR3nt: TGTGCCAGCAGCTTAGAAGGTTTCCTACGGGGAAAACTGTTTTTT; CDR3aa: CASSLEGFLRGKLFF
abundance: few; v_gene: TRBV5-5; d_gene: -; j_gene: TRBJ2-4; CDR3nt: TGTGCCAGCAGCTTGGATCGGATGATAATACAGTACTTC; CDR3aa: CASSLDRMIIQYF
abundance: many; v_gene: TRBV10-3; d_gene: -; j_gene: TRBJ2-5; CDR3nt: TGTGCCATCAGGAGGGGCCAAGAGACCCAGTACTTC; CDR3aa: CAIRRGQETQYF
abundance: once; v_gene: TRBV5-1; d_gene: TRBD1; j_gene: TRBJ2-1; CDR3nt: TGCGCCAGCGGCACGGGACAGACCTACAATGAGCAGTTCTTC; CDR3aa: CASGTGQTYNEQFF
abundance: few; v_gene: TRBV5-5; d_gene: -; j_gene: TRBJ2-5; CDR3nt: TGTGCCAGCAGCTTGGAGGAGGGACGAGAGACCCAGTACTTC; CDR3aa: CASSLEEGRETQYF
abundance: many; v_gene: TRBV7-2; d_gene: TRBD2; j_gene: TRBJ2-5; CDR3nt: TGTGCCAGCAGCTTAGGCGGGGGATACGAGACCCAGTACTTC; CDR3aa: CASSLGGGYETQYF
abundance: -; v_gene: TRBV4-3; d_gene: -; j_gene: TRBJ1-4; CDR3nt: TGCGCCAGCAGCCAAGATGAAGAGGGGCCTCCCAATGAAAAACTGTTTTTT; CDR3aa: CASSQDEEGPPNEKLFF
abundance: many; v_gene: TRBV7-2; d_gene: -; j_gene: TRBJ2-3; CDR3nt: TGTGCCAGCAACGTTTTGGCGCCAAACTCAGATACGCAGTATTTT; CDR3aa: CASNVLAPNSDTQYF
abundance: -; v_gene: TRBV2; d_gene: -; j_gene: TRBJ1-5; CDR3nt: TGTGCCAGCAGGAATGGGGGGCAGCCCCAGCGTTTT; CDR3aa: CASRNGGQPQRF
abundance: -; v_gene: TRBV10-3; d_gene: TRBD2; j_gene: TRBJ2-7; CDR3nt: TGTGCCACCAGACTCCTGGGACTAGTCGGCTACGGGCAGTACTTC; CDR3aa: CATRLLGLVGYGQYF
abundance: -; v_gene: TRBV5-1; d_gene: -; j_gene: TRBJ1-1; CDR3nt: TGCGCCAGCAGCTTACAGGGTTTTTCAAGGGATGAAGCTTTCTTT; CDR3aa: CASSLQGFSRDEAFF
abundance: many; v_gene: TRBV12-3/TRBV12-4; d_gene: TRBD1; j_gene: TRBJ1-2; CDR3nt: TGTGCCAGCAGCCAATTCCGGGACAGGGTAAATGGCTACACCTTC; CDR3aa: CASSQFRDRVNGYTF
abundance: -; v_gene: TRBV20-1; d_gene: -; j_gene: TRBJ1-1; CDR3nt: TGCAGTGCTAGAGACCCGGGGGGCGCCTATAACACTGGAGCTTTCTTT; CDR3aa: CSARDPGGAYNTGAFF
abundance: many; v_gene: TRBV7-2; d_gene: -; j_gene: TRBJ1-2; CDR3nt: TGTGCCAGCAGCTCCACACCGGATGGCTACACCTTC; CDR3aa: CASSSTPDGYTF
abundance: -; v_gene: TRBV3-1; d_gene: -; j_gene: TRBJ2-5; CDR3nt: TGTGCCAGCAGCCAATCCGGTCGCTTCGACTTC; CDR3aa: CASSQSGRFDF
abundance: many; v_gene: TRBV12-3/TRBV12-4; d_gene: TRBD1; j_gene: TRBJ2-3; CDR3nt: TGTGCCAGCAGTTTCGACAGGGGGGAAGTAGATACGCAGTATTTT; CDR3aa: CASSFDRGEVDTQYF
abundance: few; v_gene: TRBV7-9; d_gene: TRBD1; j_gene: TRBJ2-4; CDR3nt: TGTGCCAGCAGCTTAGTTGGGACAGCCAACATTCAGTACTTC; CDR3aa: CASSLVGTANIQYF
abundance: many; v_gene: TRBV7-2; d_gene: TRBD1; j_gene: TRBJ1-1; CDR3nt: TGTGCCAGCAGCTTAGCTGTGGGACAGCTTAACACTGAAGCTTTCTTT; CDR3aa: CASSLAVGQLNTEAFF
abundance: many; v_gene: TRBV25-1; d_gene: -; j_gene: TRBJ1-2; CDR3nt: TGTGCCAGCAGTGAGCTCCTCGACAAAGGCTACACCTTC; CDR3aa: CASSELLDKGYTF
abundance: many; v_gene: TRBV10-3; d_gene: -; j_gene: TRBJ1-1; CDR3nt: TGTGCCATCAGTGAGTCGAAGGGACAATCGAACACTGAAGCTTTCTTT; CDR3aa: CAISESKGQSNTEAFF
abundance: -; v_gene: TRBV6-2/TRBV6-3; d_gene: -; j_gene: TRBJ2-1; CDR3nt: TGTGCCAGCAGTTGGACAGACCCGAATGAGCAGTTCTTC; CDR3aa: CASSWTDPNEQFF
abundance: many; v_gene: TRBV7-9; d_gene: TRBD2; j_gene: TRBJ2-3; CDR3nt: TGTGCCAGCAGCTCGGGACTAGCGGGGGGATTGACAGATACGCAGTATTTT; CDR3aa: CASSSGLAGGLTDTQYF
abundance: many; v_gene: TRBV12-3/TRBV12-4; d_gene: -; j_gene: TRBJ1-1; CDR3nt: TGTGCCAGCAGTTTAATGAGAGAGGCCGAAGCTTTCTTT; CDR3aa: CASSLMREAEAFF
abundance: many; v_gene: TRBV6-5; d_gene: TRBD2; j_gene: TRBJ2-1; CDR3nt: TGTGCCAGCAGTCGGACTAGGCCGAGCTCCTACAATGAGCAGTTCTTC; CDR3aa: CASSRTRPSSYNEQFF
abundance: many; v_gene: TRBV20-1; d_gene: TRBD2; j_gene: TRBJ2-1; CDR3nt: TGCAGTGCTAGAGATCAAGGGGGTAGCGGGGGGAGCTCCTACAATGAGCAGTTCTTC; CDR3aa: CSARDQGGSGGSSYNEQFF
abundance: -; v_gene: TRBV7-2; d_gene: -; j_gene: TRBJ2-4; CDR3nt: TGTGCCAGCAGCTTAGTAGTAAAGGCAGGGGGGGAGCAGTACTTC; CDR3aa: CASSLVVKAGGEQYF
abundance: -; v_gene: TRBV5-4; d_gene: TRBD2; j_gene: TRBJ2-3; CDR3nt: TGTATGTCTAGCGGGTCAGATACGCAGTATTTT; CDR3aa: CMSSGSDTQYF
abundance: many; v_gene: TRBV5-1; d_gene: -; j_gene: TRBJ2-5; CDR3nt: TGCGCCAGCAGCTTGTATAGGGCGGAGGAGACCCAGTACTTC; CDR3aa: CASSLYRAEETQYF
abundance: few; v_gene: TRBV7-9; d_gene: -; j_gene: TRBJ2-5; CDR3nt: TGTGCCAGCAGCTTAGCGGGCAGGAAAGGGACCCAGTACTTC; CDR3aa: CASSLAGRKGTQYF
abundance: many; v_gene: TRBV6-2/TRBV6-3; d_gene: -; j_gene: TRBJ1-1; CDR3nt: TGTGCCAGCAGTGCACGGATGGCAGACGAAGCTTTCTTT; CDR3aa: CASSARMADEAFF
abundance: many; v_gene: TRBV29-1; d_gene: -; j_gene: TRBJ2-1; CDR3nt: TGCAGCGTTGGAGACAGGCAGATCAATGAGCAGTTCTTC; CDR3aa: CSVGDRQINEQFF
abundance: -; v_gene: TRBV7-9; d_gene: TRBD1; j_gene: TRBJ2-7; CDR3nt: TGTGCCAGCAGCACCTCCGGGACAGGGATCTACGAGCAGTACTTC; CDR3aa: CASSTSGTGIYEQYF
abundance: -; v_gene: TRBV7-2; d_gene: TRBD1; j_gene: TRBJ2-1; CDR3nt: TGTGCCAGCAGCTTAGGGTCGATCCAGGGGGTTGGGCAGTTCTTC; CDR3aa: CASSLGSIQGVGQFF
abundance: many; v_gene: TRBV5-6; d_gene: -; j_gene: TRBJ1-5; CDR3nt: TGTGCCAGCAGCTTATCTCTAGGGGTGAGCAATCAGCCCCAGCATTTT; CDR3aa: CASSLSLGVSNQPQHF
abundance: -; v_gene: TRBV7-2; d_gene: TRBD1; j_gene: TRBJ2-1; CDR3nt: TGTGCCAGCAGCTTCCGGACAGGGATGACGAGCAATGAGCAGTTCTTC; CDR3aa: CASSFRTGMTSNEQFF
abundance: many; v_gene: TRBV27; d_gene: TRBD2; j_gene: TRBJ2-7; CDR3nt: TGTGCCAGCAGTCCGACCGCAGCGGGGTCTAAGTACGAGCAGTACTTC; CDR3aa: CASSPTAAGSKYEQYF
abundance: -; v_gene: TRBV4-3; d_gene: TRBD1; j_gene: TRBJ2-5; CDR3nt: TGCGCCAGCAGCCAAATAGGACAGGGTAGGGGAGAGACCCAGTACTTC; CDR3aa: CASSQIGQGRGETQYF
abundance: -; v_gene: TRBV5-1; d_gene: -; j_gene: TRBJ2-3; CDR3nt: TGCGCCAGCAGCACCACTAGATCTGCACAAACCGATACGCAGTATTTT; CDR3aa: CASSTTRSAQTDTQYF
abundance: -; v_gene: TRBV5-1; d_gene: -; j_gene: TRBJ2-7; CDR3nt: TGCGCCAGCAGCTGGGCAGGAGACACCTACGAGCAGTACTTC; CDR3aa: CASSWAGDTYEQYF
abundance: many; v_gene: TRBV12-3/TRBV12-4; d_gene: TRBD1; j_gene: TRBJ1-2; CDR3nt: TGTGCCAGCAGCAAAACCGGGACAGGGGGCAGCTATGGCTACACCTTC; CDR3aa: CASSKTGTGGSYGYTF
abundance: -; v_gene: TRBV14; d_gene: -; j_gene: TRBJ2-5; CDR3nt: TGTGCCAGCAGCCAGTCTCTAGCTGGTCCCGAGACCCAGTACTTC; CDR3aa: CASSQSLAGPETQYF
abundance: few; v_gene: TRBV27; d_gene: -; j_gene: TRBJ1-3; CDR3nt: TGTGCCAGCAGCCGCCAGGGAAGGTCAACTGGAAACACCATATATTTT; CDR3aa: CASSRQGRSTGNTIYF
abundance: -; v_gene: TRBV11-3; d_gene: -; j_gene: TRBJ2-1; CDR3nt: TGTGCCAGCAGCCCCAGCACTCCTGACAATGAGCAGTTCTTC; CDR3aa: CASSPSTPDNEQFF
abundance: many; v_gene: TRBV27; d_gene: -; j_gene: TRBJ1-1; CDR3nt: TGTGCCAGCAGTCCCCGGGCAGGGCGGACTGAAGCTTTCTTT; CDR3aa: CASSPRAGRTEAFF
abundance: few; v_gene: TRBV5-1; d_gene: -; j_gene: TRBJ2-7; CDR3nt: TGCGCCAGCAGAGCCAGGGCCAACTCCTACAATGAGCAGTACTTC; CDR3aa: CASRARANSYNEQYF
abundance: many; v_gene: TRBV3-1; d_gene: TRBD1; j_gene: TRBJ2-5; CDR3nt: TGTGCCACTTCCAGGGGGCAAGAGACCCAGTACTTC; CDR3aa: CATSRGQETQYF
abundance: many; v_gene: TRBV7-2; d_gene: -; j_gene: TRBJ1-2; CDR3nt: TGTGCCAGCAGCTTCGGGCTCGGCTACACCTTC; CDR3aa: CASSFGLGYTF
abundance: -; v_gene: TRBV5-5; d_gene: -; j_gene: TRBJ1-1; CDR3nt: TGTGCCCGTGCATGTGAAGCTTTCTTT; CDR3aa: CARACEAFF
abundance: -; v_gene: TRBV19; d_gene: -; j_gene: TRBJ1-4; CDR3nt: TGTGCCAGTAGTACCTCTTGGGGATCAACCAATGAAAAACTGTTTTTT; CDR3aa: CASSTSWGSTNEKLFF
abundance: few; v_gene: TRBV28; d_gene: -; j_gene: TRBJ2-3; CDR3nt: TGTGCCAGCAGTTTCCAGGGGGGAACGCAGTATTTT; CDR3aa: CASSFQGGTQYF